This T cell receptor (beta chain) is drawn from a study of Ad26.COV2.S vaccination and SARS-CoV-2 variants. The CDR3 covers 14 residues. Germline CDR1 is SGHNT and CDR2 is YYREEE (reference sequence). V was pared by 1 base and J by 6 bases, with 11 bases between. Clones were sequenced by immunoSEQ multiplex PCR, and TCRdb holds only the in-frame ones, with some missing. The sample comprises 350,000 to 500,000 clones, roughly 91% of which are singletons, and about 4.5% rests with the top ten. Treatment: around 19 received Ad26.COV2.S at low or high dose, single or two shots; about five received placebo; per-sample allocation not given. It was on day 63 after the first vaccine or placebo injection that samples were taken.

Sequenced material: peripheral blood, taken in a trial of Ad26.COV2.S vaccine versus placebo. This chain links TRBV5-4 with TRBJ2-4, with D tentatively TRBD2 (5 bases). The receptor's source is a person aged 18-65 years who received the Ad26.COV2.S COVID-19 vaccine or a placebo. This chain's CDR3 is CASSLYGNRNIQYF. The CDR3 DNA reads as TGTGCCAGCAGCTTGTACGGGAACCGAAACATTCAGTACTTC.